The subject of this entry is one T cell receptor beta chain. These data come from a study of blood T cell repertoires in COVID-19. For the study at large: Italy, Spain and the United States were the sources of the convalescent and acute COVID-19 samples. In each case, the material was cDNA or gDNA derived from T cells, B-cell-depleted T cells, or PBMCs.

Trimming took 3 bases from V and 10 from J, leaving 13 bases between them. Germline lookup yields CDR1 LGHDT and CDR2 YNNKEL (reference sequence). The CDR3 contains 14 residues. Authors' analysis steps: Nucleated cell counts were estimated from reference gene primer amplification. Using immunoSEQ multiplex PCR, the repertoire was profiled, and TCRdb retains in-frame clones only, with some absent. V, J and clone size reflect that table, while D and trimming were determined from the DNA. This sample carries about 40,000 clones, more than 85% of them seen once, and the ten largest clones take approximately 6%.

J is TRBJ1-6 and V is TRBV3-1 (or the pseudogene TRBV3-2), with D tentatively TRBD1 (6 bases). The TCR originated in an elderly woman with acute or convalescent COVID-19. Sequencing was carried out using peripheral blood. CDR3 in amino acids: CASSQGAALSPLHF. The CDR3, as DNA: TGTGCCAGCAGCCAGGGGGCGGCTCTCTCACCCCTCCACTTT.